The 15 T cell receptor beta chains reported below all come from one sample, sequenced in a study of neurological immune-mediated disorders. MiXCR, applied by TCRdb to the 5' RACE reads, yields one record per CDR3 protein. In the table there are tens of thousands of distinct CDR3 sequences, about 2% of which are singletons. Material: PBMCs. The receptors were sampled from a woman in her thirties or forties with multiple sclerosis.

This clonotype appeared many times. The chain joins TRBV10-3 to TRBJ1-2, with 11 bases matching TRBD1. The CDR3 contains 16 residues. Looked up from germline, CDR1 is ENHRY and CDR2 is SYGVKD. The V segment lost 6 bases and the J segment 0 bases; nucleotides outside the gene matches: 6. The CDR3 DNA follows: TGTGCCATCAGGGCAGGACAGGGGGCTCCTAACTATGGCTACACCTTC. As protein: CAIRAGQGAPNYGYTF.

A few counts support this clonotype. The rearrangement links TRBV5-1 to TRBJ1-3, with 11 bases identical to TRBD1. The CDR3 totals 18 residues. V was pared by 1 base and J by 3 bases, with 9 bases of the junction left unmatched. Germline assignment: CDR1 SGHRS and CDR2 YFSETQ. The CDR3 loop is CASSLMGQGVNFGNTIYF. The CDR3 bases are TGCGCCAGCAGCTTGATGGGACAGGGGGTTAATTTTGGAAACACCATATATTTT.

The V and J genes are TRBV3-1 and TRBJ1-3, with D unresolved. The V and J ends lost 3 bases and 2 bases respectively, with 8 bases between them. The germline gives CDR1 LGHDT, CDR2 YNNKEL (reference sequence). The length of the CDR3 is 14 residues. This chain's CDR3 is CASSHGSAGNTIYF. For the CDR3, the DNA is TGTGCCAGCAGCCATGGCAGTGCTGGAAACACCATATATTTT.

This clonotype was recorded at least ten times. The chain combines TRBV7-9 with TRBJ2-1, with a possible D match to TRBD1 (6 bases). The V end was cut by 3 bases, the J end by 7 bases, with 7 bases between. Looked up from germline, CDR1 is SEHNR and CDR2 is FQNEAQ (reference sequence). The CDR3 has 12 residues. Written as DNA, the CDR3 is TGTGCCAGCAGCTTTCAGGGGAATGAGCAGTTCTTC. It yields the protein CASSFQGNEQFF.

This clonotype appeared many times. V and J are TRBV7-6 and TRBJ1-2, with a tentative D call TRBD1 (5 bases). Germline V gives CDR1 SGHVS, CDR2 FNYEAQ. CDR3 size: 16 residues. V lost 0 bases, J lost 7 bases, and 18 bases lay in between. Here the CDR3 DNA reads TGTGCCAGCAGCTTAGCATTAGCGGGGGGATTGAGTGGCTACACCTTC. This translates into CASSLALAGGLSGYTF.

Note on this clonotype: Possible read error: a much larger clone is one base away. The final CDR3 position lacks the conserved phenylalanine or tryptophan, pointing to a likely read error. The gene calls are TRBV12-3 or TRBV12-4 and TRBJ1-2; D possibly corresponds to TRBD1 (5 bases). The CDR3 extends over 12 amino acids. With 8 bases removed from V and 9 bases from J, the gap between germline ends came to 16 bases. In DNA form, the CDR3 reads TGTGCCAGCGGAACAGGCTGGGAGAGCTACACCATC. It encodes CASGTGWESYTI.

This clonotype was counted ten times or more. The V gene is TRBV7-8, the J gene TRBJ1-5; TRBD1 matches 7 bases. This CDR3 has 16 residues. Germline V gives CDR1 SGHVS, CDR2 FQNEAQ. V was pared by 4 bases and J by 5 bases, with 11 bases of the junction left unmatched. The CDR3 is CASSSYQGEGDQPQHF. DNA for the CDR3: TGTGCCAGCAGCTCGTACCAGGGGGAAGGGGATCAGCCCCAGCATTTT. Full variable domain (remainder filled in from reference TRBV7-8 and TRBJ1-5): GAGVSQSPRYKVAKRGQDVALRCDPISGHVSLFWYQQALGQGPEFLTYFQNEAQLDKSGLPSDRFFAERPEGSVSTLKIQRTQQEDSAVYLCASSSYQGEGDQPQHFGDGTRLSIL.

The sample holds many counts of this clonotype. The V call is TRBV30, the J call TRBJ2-6; D is uncertain. The CDR3 runs to 13 residues. V shed 4 bases and J shed 2 bases, with 6 bases lying between them. Germline V gene lookup returns CDR1 GTSNPN and CDR2 SVGIG (reference sequence). CDR3 amino acids: CAWTQAGANVLTF. CDR3 nucleotide sequence: TGTGCCTGGACCCAGGCTGGGGCCAACGTCCTGACTTTC.

There are many counts of this clonotype. The chain couples TRBV7-9 to TRBJ2-3; D uncertain. Trimming took off 0 bases at V and 5 bases at J, with 12 bases between the two ends. The V gene's germline CDR1 is SEHNR and CDR2 FQNEAQ (reference sequence). The CDR3 has 15 amino acids. CDR3 loop: CASSLATAGGDTQYF. CDR3 nucleotides: TGTGCCAGCAGCTTAGCGACCGCAGGTGGAGATACGCAGTATTTT.

This clonotype was seen many times. The CDR3 bases are TGTGCCAGCAGCCAAGGTGAAGGTTACGAGCAGTACTTC. It yields the protein CASSQGEGYEQYF. The rearrangement uses TRBV3-1 and TRBJ2-7; D ambiguous. V was clipped by 1 base and J by 4 bases, with 8 bases between them. The CDR3 is made up of 13 amino acids. Germline V gene sequence: CDR1 LGHDT, CDR2 YNNKEL (reference sequence).

This clonotype was found many times. The gene calls are TRBV29-1 and TRBJ2-7, with D tentatively TRBD2 (7 bases). This CDR3 comprises 12 residues. CDR1 is SQVTM, CDR2 ANQGSEA, per germline. Trimming took 4 bases from V and 6 from J, leaving 13 bases between them. CDR3 in DNA: TGCAGCGTTGGGGGGGGCCAAGGCGAGCAGTACTTC. Translated, it gives CSVGGGQGEQYF.

This clonotype was seen repeatedly, ten times or more. The genes are TRBV4-1 and TRBJ2-1, with D uncertain. V lost 4 bases to trimming and J lost 0 bases, with 10 bases between them. The CDR3 contains 15 residues. Looked up from germline, CDR1 is MGHRA and CDR2 is YSYEKL. The CDR3 loop reads CASSLGPFSYNEQFF. For the CDR3, the DNA is TGCGCCAGCAGCCTCGGACCGTTCTCCTACAATGAGCAGTTCTTC.

CDR3: CASSGPGGEMNTEAFF. Here the CDR3 DNA reads TGCGCCAGCAGCGGTCCGGGGGGGGAAATGAACACTGAAGCTTTCTTT. The V gene is TRBV4-1, the J gene TRBJ1-1; a possible D gene is TRBD1 (5 bases). CDR1 and CDR2 from the germline V gene are MGHRA and YSYEKL. The CDR3 is 16 residues long. The V and J ends lost 5 bases and 0 bases respectively, with 16 bases between them.

This clonotype was found many times. The chain joins TRBV4-2 to TRBJ1-2; 7 positions agree with TRBD1. The CDR3 has 16 residues. The V segment lost 1 base and the J segment 3 bases; nucleotides outside the gene matches: 8. CDR1 is LGHNA and CDR2 is YNFKEQ in the germline V gene. CDR3 bases: TGTGCCAGCAGCCAAGCGATGGGACAGCAGGACTATGGCTACACCTTC. Its translation is CASSQAMGQQDYGYTF.

This clonotype showed up many times. The V and J genes are TRBV6-5 and TRBJ1-2, with a possible D match to TRBD1 (5 bases). V was shortened by 2 bases and J by 4 bases, with 14 bases between the two germline ends. The CDR3 has 15 amino acids. Looked up from germline, CDR1 is MNHEY and CDR2 is SVGAGI. The CDR3 DNA reads TGTGCCAGCAGTTACGGCCCAGGGATAAGCTATGGCTACACCTTC. Amino acid sequence: CASSYGPGISYGYTF.